The 5 T cell receptor beta chains presented below share a single source sample, sequenced in a study of T cell responses to AZD1222 COVID-19 vaccine. The method was immunoSEQ multiplex PCR; TCRdb's version includes in-frame clones alone and lacks a portion of them. Of around 99,000 clones listed, 92% are singletons. The sequencing here drew on peripheral blood, taken 28 days after the second AZD1222 dose. Every receptor here comes from an adult who received the AZD1222 COVID-19 vaccine.

The CDR3 DNA reads TGTGCCAGCAGCTTATTCGCGTCAGGGGGGAATGGCTACACCTTC. Translating gives CASSLFASGGNGYTF. V usage is TRBV7-2 and J usage is TRBJ1-2; TRBD1 matches 7 bases. The CDR3 extends over 15 amino acids. V trimming: 2 bases; J trimming: 6 bases; junction bases outside the gene matches: 9. In germline, CDR1 is SGHTA, CDR2 FQGNSA.

Worth noting for this clone: A read error may produce the germline difference seen at one junction end. The chain couples TRBV7-2 to TRBJ1-5; 9 bases agree with TRBD1. CDR1 is SGHTA, CDR2 FQGNSA, per germline. CDR3 length: 15 residues. The CDR3 protein is CASSLATGGKQPQHF. The DNA for the CDR3 is TGTGCCAGCAGCTTAGCCACAGGGGGCAAGCAGCCCCAGCATTTT.

This chain links TRBV2 with TRBJ2-7; the D gene is possibly TRBD2 (6 bases). This CDR3 region has 13 residues. In germline, CDR1 is SNHLY, CDR2 FYNNEI. Trimming left V 8 bases short and J 3 bases short, with 14 bases between. CDR3 DNA sequence: TGTGCCAGCTGCCGGGACTCACTCTACGAGCAGTACTTC. Translating it yields CASCRDSLYEQYF. The variable domain in full, with the rest retrieved from reference TRBV2 and TRBJ2-7, is EPEVTQTPSHQVTQMGQEVILRCVPISNHLYFYWYRQILGQKVEFLVSFYNNEISEKSEIFDDQFSVERPDGSNFTLKIRSTKLEDSAMYFCASCRDSLYEQYFGPGTRLTVT.

The CDR3 DNA follows: TGTGCCAGCAGCCCCATGCCCCGGACTAGCGGGGGCTACAATGAGCAGTTCTTC. Translation gives CASSPMPRTSGGYNEQFF. V is TRBV4-2 and J is TRBJ2-1; TRBD2 matches at 13 bases. V was clipped by 4 bases and J by 3 bases; unmatched bases: 9. The CDR3 consists of 18 residues. Germline V lookup: CDR1 LGHNA, CDR2 YNFKEQ.

The chain is built from TRBV4-1 and TRBJ1-3; D gene uncertain. This CDR3 contains 16 residues. Germline CDR1 MGHRA, CDR2 YSYEKL. V lost 0 bases, J lost 0 bases, and 9 bases lay in between. Written as DNA, the CDR3 is TGCGCCAGCAGCCAAGATCCGGGAAGCTCTGGAAACACCATATATTTT. Translation gives CASSQDPGSSGNTIYF.